The clone carrying this T cell receptor (beta chain) was found many times. This record belongs to a study of neurological immune-mediated disorders. TCRdb re-called the 5' RACE reads with MiXCR, one entry per CDR3 protein. The repertoire includes fewer than 55,000 distinct CDR3 sequences, more than 8.5% of them detected once, and about 1.5% sits in the top ten. Germline V gene data show CDR1 as LGHNA and CDR2 as YSLEER. CDR3 length: 17 amino acids. V shed 0 bases and J 4 bases; nucleotides not matched to a gene: 11. The time point: longitudinal time-point 1 (baseline). The rearrangement joins TRBV4-3 to TRBJ2-7; 8 bases agree with TRBD2. This sequence was found in a woman aged 40 to 50 in good health. Specimen: PBMCs. For the CDR3, the DNA is TGCGCCAGCAGCCAAGATCGTAACGGGAGGGCCCTATACGAGCAGTACTTC. The encoded protein is CASSQDRNGRALYEQYF.